This TCR beta chain originates from a study of T cell responses to AZD1222 COVID-19 vaccine. Germline lookup yields CDR1 DFQATT and CDR2 SNEGSKA (reference sequence). CDR3 length: 16 residues. The trim removed 3 bases at V and 6 bases at J, leaving 12 bases unmatched. Measured with immunoSEQ multiplex PCR; TCRdb has only the in-frame clones, and not every one. This table has 170,000 or so clones, 75% to 90% appearing once. Sequencing used peripheral blood, obtained on day 0 of AZD1222 vaccination. This receptor was obtained from an adult in good health. The V call is TRBV20-1, the J call TRBJ2-2; TRBD2 matches at 8 bases. The CDR3 here is CSASPGGQLGSGELFF. CDR3 nucleotides: TGCAGTGCTAGTCCGGGAGGGCAACTGGGCTCCGGGGAGCTGTTTTTT.